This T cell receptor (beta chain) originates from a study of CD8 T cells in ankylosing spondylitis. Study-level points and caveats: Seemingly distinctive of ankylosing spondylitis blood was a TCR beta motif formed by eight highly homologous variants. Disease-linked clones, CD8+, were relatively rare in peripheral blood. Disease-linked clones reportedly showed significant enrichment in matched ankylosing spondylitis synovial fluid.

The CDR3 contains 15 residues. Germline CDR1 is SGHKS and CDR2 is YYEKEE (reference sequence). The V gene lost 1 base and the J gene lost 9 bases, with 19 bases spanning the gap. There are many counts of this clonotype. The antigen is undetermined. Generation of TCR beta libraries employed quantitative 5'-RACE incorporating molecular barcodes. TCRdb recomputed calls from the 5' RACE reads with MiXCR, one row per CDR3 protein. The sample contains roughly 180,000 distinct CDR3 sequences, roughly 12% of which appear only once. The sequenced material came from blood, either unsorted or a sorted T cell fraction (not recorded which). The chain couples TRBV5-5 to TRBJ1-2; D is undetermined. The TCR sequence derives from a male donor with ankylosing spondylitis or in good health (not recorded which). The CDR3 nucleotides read TGTGCCAGCAGCTTGACTTTAAATGGGCGGGAAAGCTACACCTTC. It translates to CASSLTLNGRESYTF.